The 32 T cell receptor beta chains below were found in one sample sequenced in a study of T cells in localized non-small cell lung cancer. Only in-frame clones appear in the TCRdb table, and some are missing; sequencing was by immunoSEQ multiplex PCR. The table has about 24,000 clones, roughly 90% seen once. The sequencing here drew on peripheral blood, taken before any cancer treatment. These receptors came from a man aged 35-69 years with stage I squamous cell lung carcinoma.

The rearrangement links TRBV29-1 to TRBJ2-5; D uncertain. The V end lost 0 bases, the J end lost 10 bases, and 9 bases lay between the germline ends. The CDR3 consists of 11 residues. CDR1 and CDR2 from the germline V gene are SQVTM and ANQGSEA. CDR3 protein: CSVEEEIDQYF. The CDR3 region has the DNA TGCAGCGTTGAAGAGGAAATTGACCAGTACTTC.

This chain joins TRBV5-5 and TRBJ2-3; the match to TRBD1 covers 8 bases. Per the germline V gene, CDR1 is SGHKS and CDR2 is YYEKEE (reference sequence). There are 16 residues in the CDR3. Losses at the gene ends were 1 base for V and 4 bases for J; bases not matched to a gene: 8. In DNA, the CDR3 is TGTGCCAGCAGCTTGTCAGGGGGCTTTTCCCCAGATACGCAGTATTTT. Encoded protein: CASSLSGGFSPDTQYF.

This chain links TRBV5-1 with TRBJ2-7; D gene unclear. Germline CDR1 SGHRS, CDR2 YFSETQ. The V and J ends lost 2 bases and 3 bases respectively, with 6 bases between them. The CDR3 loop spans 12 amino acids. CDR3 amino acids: CASSFTGYEQYF. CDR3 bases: TGCGCCAGCAGCTTTACTGGCTACGAGCAGTACTTC.

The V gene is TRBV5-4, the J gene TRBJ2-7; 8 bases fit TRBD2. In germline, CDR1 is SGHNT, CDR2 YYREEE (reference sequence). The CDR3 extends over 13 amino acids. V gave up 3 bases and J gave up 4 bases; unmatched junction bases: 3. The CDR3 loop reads CASSSGGEYEQYF. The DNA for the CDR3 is TGTGCCAGCAGCTCGGGGGGGGAATACGAGCAGTACTTC.

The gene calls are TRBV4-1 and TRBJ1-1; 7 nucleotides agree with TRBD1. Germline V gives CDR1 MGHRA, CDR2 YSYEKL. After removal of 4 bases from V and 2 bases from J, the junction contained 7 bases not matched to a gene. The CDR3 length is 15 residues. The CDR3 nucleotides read TGCGCCAGCAGCCTAGACAGGGAGGTAAACACTGAAGCTTTCTTT. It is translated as CASSLDREVNTEAFF.

The CDR3 is CANGQGGEEQYF. The CDR3 coding sequence is TGTGCCAACGGACAGGGTGGGGAGGAGCAGTACTTC. The J gene is TRBJ2-5, the V gene TRBV2; the match to TRBD1 covers 8 bases. This CDR3 is 12 amino acids long. Trimming took 10 bases from V and 11 from J; bases not matched to a gene: 12. The germline gives CDR1 SNHLY, CDR2 FYNNEI. The complete variable domain, with remaining parts taken from reference TRBV2 and TRBJ2-5, reads EPEVTQTPSHQVTQMGQEVILRCVPISNHLYFYWYRQILGQKVEFLVSFYNNEISEKSEIFDDQFSVERPDGSNFTLKIRSTKLEDSAMYFCANGQGGEEQYFGPGTRLLVL.

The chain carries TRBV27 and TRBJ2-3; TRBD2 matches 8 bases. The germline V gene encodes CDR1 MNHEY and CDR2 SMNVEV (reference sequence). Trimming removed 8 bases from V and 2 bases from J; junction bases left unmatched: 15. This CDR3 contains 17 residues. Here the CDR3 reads CASPPAAGGRITDTQYF. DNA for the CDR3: TGTGCCAGCCCCCCGGCGGCGGGGGGTCGGATCACAGATACGCAGTATTTT.

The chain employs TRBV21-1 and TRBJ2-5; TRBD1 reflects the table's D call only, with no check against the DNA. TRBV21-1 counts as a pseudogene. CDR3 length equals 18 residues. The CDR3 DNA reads TGTGCCAGCAGATCCTACAAGCACGGGACAGGGATGAGAGAGACCCAGTACTTC. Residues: CASRSYKHGTGMRETQYF.

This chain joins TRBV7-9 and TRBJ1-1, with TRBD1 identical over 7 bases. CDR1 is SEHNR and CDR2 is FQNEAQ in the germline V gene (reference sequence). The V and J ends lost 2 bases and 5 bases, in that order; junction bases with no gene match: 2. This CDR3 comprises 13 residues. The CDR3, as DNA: TGTGCCAGCAGCTTACAGGGGGAGACTGAAGCTTTCTTT. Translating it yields CASSLQGETEAFF.

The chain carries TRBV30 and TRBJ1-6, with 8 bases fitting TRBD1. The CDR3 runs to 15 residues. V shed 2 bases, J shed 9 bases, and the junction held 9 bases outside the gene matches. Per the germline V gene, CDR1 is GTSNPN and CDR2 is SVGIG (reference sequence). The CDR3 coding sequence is TGTGCCTGGAGTCGCTGGGGACAGGATTCTTCACCCCTCCACTTT. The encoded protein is CAWSRWGQDSSPLHF.

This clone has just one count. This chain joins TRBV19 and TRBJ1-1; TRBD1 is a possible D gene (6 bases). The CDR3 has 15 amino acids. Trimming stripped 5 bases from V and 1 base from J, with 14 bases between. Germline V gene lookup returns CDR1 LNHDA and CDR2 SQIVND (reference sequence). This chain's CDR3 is CASSPWSGANTEAFF. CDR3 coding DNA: TGTGCCAGTAGTCCGTGGTCAGGGGCGAACACTGAAGCTTTCTTT. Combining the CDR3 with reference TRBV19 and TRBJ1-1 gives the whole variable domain DGGITQSPKYLFRKEGQNVTLSCEQNLNHDAMYWYRQDPGQGLRLIYYSQIVNDFQKGDIAEGYSVSREKKESFPLTVTSAQKNPTAFYLCASSPWSGANTEAFFGQGTRLTVV.

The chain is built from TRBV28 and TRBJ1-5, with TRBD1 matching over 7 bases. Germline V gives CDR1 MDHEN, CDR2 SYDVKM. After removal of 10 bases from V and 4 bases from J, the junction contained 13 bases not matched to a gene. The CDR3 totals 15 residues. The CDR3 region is CATTDPGTANQPQHF. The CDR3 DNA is TGTGCCACCACGGATCCCGGGACAGCGAATCAGCCCCAGCATTTT.

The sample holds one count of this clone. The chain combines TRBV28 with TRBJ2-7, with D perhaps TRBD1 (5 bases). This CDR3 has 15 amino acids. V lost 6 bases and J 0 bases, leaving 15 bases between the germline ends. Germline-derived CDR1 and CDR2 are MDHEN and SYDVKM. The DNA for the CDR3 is TGTGCCAGCAGCCCGGACACCGGGCGCTCCTACGAGCAGTACTTC. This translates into CASSPDTGRSYEQYF.

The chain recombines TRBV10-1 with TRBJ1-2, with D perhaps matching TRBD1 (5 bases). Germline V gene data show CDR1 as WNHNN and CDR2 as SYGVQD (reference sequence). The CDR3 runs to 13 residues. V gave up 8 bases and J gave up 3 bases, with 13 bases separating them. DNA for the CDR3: TGCGCCAGCCCTGCAGGGCGTCACTATGGCTACACCTTC. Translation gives CASPAGRHYGYTF.

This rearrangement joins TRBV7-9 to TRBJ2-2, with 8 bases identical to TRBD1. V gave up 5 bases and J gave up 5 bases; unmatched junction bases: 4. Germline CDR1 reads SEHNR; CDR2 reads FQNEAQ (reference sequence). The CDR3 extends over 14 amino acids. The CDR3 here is CASSGDRFTGELFF. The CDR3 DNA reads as TGTGCCAGCAGCGGGGACAGGTTTACCGGGGAGCTGTTTTTT.

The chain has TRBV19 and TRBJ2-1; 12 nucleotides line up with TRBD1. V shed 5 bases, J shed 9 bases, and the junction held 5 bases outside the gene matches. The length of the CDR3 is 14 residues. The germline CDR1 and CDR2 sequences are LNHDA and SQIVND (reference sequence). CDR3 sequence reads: CASSPGTGGFEQFF. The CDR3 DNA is TGTGCCAGTAGTCCCGGGACAGGGGGCTTTGAGCAGTTCTTC.

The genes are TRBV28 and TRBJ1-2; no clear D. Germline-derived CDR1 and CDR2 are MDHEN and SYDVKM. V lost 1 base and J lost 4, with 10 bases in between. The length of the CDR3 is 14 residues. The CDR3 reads CASSLLRVAYGYTF. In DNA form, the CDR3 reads TGTGCCAGCAGTTTATTGCGGGTCGCCTATGGCTACACCTTC.

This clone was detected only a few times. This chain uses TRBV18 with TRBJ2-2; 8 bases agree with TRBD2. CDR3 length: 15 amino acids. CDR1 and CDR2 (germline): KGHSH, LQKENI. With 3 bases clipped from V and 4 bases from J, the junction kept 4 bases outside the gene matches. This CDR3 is CASSPIAGITGELFF. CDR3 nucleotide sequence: TGTGCCAGCTCACCGATAGCGGGGATCACCGGGGAGCTGTTTTTT. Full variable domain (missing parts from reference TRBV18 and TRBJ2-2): NAGVMQNPRHLVRRRGQEARLRCSPMKGHSHVYWYRQLPEEGLKFMVYLQKENIIDESGMPKERFSAEFPKEGPSILRIQQVVRGDSAAYFCASSPIAGITGELFFGEGSRLTVL.

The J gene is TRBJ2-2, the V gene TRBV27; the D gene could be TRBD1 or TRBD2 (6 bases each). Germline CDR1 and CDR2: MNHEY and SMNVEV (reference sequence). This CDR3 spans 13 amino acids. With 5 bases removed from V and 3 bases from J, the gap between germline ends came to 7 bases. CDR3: CASSGGHTGELFF. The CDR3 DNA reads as TGTGCCAGCAGTGGGGGGCACACCGGGGAGCTGTTTTTT.

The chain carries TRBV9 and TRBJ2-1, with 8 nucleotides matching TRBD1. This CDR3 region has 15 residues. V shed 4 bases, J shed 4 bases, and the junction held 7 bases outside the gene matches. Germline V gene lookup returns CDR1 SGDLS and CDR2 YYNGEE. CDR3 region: CASSIRDRTYNEQFF. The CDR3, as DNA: TGTGCCAGCAGCATCCGGGACAGGACTTACAATGAGCAGTTCTTC.

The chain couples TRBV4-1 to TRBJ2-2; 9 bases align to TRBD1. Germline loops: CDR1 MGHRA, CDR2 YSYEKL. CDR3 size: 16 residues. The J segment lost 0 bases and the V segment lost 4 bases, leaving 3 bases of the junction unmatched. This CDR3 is CASSLGTGSNTGELFF. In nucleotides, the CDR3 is TGCGCCAGCAGCCTCGGGACAGGGTCGAACACCGGGGAGCTGTTTTTT.

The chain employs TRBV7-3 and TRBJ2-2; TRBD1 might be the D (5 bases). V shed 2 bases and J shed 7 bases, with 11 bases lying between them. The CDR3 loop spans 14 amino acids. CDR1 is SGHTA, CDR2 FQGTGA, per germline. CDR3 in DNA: TGTGCCAGCAGCTTAGGGCAGGGAAGCGGGGAGCTGTTTTTT. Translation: CASSLGQGSGELFF.

CDR3 loop: CASSLGYSNQPQHF. For the CDR3, the DNA is TGTGCCAGCAGCTTGGGGTATAGCAATCAGCCCCAGCATTTT. The rearrangement links TRBV7-6 to TRBJ1-5; no clear D gene. The CDR3 length is 14 residues. CDR1 SGHVS and CDR2 FNYEAQ come from the germline V gene. Deletions cut 3 bases from V and 0 bases from J, with 6 bases between.

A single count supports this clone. For the CDR3, the DNA is TGTGCCAGCAACAACGCCTATGACACAGATACGCAGTATTTT. Its translation is CASNNAYDTDTQYF. V and J are TRBV9 and TRBJ2-3; D unclear. This CDR3 has 14 residues. V lost 6 bases to trimming and J lost 2 bases, with 13 bases between them. CDR1 and CDR2 from the germline V gene are SGDLS and YYNGEE.

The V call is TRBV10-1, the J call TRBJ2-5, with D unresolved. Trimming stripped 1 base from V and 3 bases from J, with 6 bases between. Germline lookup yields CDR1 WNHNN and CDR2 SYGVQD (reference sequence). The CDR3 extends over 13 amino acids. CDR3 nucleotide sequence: TGCGCCAGCAGTGAGTTGAAGAAAGAGACCCAGTACTTC. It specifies CASSELKKETQYF.

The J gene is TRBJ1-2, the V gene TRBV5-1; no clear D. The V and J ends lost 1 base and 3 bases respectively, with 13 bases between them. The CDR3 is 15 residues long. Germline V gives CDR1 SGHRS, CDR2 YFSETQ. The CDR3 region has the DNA TGCGCCAGCAGCTTGACCCCTACGGACTACTATGGCTACACCTTC. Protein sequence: CASSLTPTDYYGYTF.

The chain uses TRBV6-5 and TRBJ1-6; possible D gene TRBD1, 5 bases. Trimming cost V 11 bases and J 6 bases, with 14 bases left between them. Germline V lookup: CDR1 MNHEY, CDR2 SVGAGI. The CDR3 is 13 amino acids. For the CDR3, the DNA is TGTGCCGCAGGGCAGGGTGGTAATTCACCCCTCCACTTT. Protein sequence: CAAGQGGNSPLHF.

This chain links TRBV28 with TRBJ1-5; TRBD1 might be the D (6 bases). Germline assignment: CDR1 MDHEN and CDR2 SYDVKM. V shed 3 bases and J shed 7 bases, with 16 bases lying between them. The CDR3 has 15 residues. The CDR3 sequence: CASSLEGGGGQPQHF. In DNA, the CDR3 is TGTGCCAGCAGTTTGGAAGGGGGGGGCGGGCAGCCCCAGCATTTT.

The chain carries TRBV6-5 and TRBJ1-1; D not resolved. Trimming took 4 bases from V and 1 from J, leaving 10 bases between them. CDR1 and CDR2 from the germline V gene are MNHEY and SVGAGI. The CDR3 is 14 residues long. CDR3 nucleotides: TGTGCCAGCAGTTCGCAATCTTCGAACACTGAAGCTTTCTTT. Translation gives CASSSQSSNTEAFF.

The CDR3 loop is CASSLARADGYTF. The CDR3 DNA reads TGTGCCAGCAGCTTAGCCAGGGCAGATGGCTACACCTTC. The rearrangement uses TRBV7-2 and TRBJ1-2; D is possibly TRBD1 (5 bases). Germline V CDR1 and CDR2: SGHTA, FQGNSA. The V end was cut by 0 bases, the J end by 6 bases, with 8 bases between. The CDR3 is 13 amino acids.

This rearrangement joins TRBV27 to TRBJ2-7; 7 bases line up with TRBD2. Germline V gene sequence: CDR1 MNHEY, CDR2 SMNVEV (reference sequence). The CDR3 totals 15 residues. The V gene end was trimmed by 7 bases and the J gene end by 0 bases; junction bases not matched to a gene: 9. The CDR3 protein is CASINLSGGSYEQYF. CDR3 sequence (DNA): TGTGCCAGCATAAACCTATCGGGGGGCTCCTACGAGCAGTACTTC.

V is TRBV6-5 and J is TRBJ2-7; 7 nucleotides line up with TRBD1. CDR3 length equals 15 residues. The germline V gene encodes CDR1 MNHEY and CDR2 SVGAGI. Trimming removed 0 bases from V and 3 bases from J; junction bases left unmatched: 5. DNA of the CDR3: TGTGCCAGCAGTTACTCGAAGGGACAGAACTACGAGCAGTACTTC. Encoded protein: CASSYSKGQNYEQYF.